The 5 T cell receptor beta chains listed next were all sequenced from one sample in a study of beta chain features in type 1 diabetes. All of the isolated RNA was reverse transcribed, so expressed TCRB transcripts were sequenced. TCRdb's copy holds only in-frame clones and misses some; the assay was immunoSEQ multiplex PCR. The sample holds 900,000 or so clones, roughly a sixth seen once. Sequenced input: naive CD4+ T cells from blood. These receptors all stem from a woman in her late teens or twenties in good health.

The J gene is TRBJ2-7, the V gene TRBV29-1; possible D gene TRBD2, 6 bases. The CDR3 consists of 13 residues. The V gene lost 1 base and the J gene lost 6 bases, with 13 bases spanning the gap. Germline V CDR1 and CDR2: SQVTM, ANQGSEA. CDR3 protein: CSVEGTLGGEQYF. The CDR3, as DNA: TGCAGCGTTGAAGGGACCCTGGGGGGCGAGCAGTACTTC.

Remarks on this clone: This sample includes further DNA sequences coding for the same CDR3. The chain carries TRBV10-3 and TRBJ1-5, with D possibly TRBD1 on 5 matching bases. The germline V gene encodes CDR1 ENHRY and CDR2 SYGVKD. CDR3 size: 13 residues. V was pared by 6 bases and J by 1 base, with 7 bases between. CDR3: CAIRGDSNQPQHF. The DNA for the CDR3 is TGTGCCATCAGGGGGGACAGCAATCAGCCCCAGCATTTT.

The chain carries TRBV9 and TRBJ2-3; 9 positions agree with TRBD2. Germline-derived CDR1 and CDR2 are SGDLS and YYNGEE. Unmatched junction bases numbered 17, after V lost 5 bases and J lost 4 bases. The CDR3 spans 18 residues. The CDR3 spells CASSDPPYSGSFSDTQYF. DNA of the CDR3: TGTGCCAGCAGTGACCCTCCTTATAGCGGGAGTTTCTCAGATACGCAGTATTTT.

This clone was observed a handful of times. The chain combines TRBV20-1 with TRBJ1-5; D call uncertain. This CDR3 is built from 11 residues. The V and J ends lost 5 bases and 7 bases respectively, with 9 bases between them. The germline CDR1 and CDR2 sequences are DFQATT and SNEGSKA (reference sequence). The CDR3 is CSAGPTQPQHF. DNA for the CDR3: TGCAGTGCTGGCCCCACACAGCCCCAGCATTTT.

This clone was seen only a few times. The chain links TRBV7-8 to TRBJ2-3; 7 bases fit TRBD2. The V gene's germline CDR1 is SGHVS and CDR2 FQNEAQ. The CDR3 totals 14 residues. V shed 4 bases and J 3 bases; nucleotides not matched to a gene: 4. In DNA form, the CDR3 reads TGTGCCAGCAGCTCGGGACTATCAACAGATACGCAGTATTTT. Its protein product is CASSSGLSTDTQYF.